Listed here is a single TCR beta chain. The antigen remains unidentified. This sample is drawn from a study of T cell repertoires in cytomegalovirus infection. Study-wide background: The authors used CMV epitopes that were HLA-C-restricted (recently identified) and HLA-B-restricted (well studied). Based on public TCR beta signatures, there were indications of CMV infection and of a matching HLA type.

Trimming pared 5 bases from V and 3 bases from J, leaving 14 bases between. CDR3 length: 14 residues. A single record per CDR3 protein comes from TCRdb applying MiXCR to the reads. The data hold about 700,000 distinct CDR3 sequences, with around 31% observed a single time. Study-wide points: HLA-C-restricted TCR beta clonotypes specific for CMV led the ex vivo response. The cumulative frequency of public TCR beta families identified carriers of CMV plus the relevant HLA.

Sequencing was performed on cultured PBMCs, taken from culture after CMV antigen stimulation. This TCR derives from a human donor in good health (CMV status not recorded). Some clones in this sample may be carry-over from other donors' samples. The chain is built from TRBV12-3 or TRBV12-4 and TRBJ2-7; possible D gene TRBD1, 5 bases. The CDR3 DNA follows: TGTGCCAGCAGTCCCCGGACAACAAACTACGAGCAGTACTTC. Protein product: CASSPRTTNYEQYF.